The clone carrying this TCR beta chain was seen more than once but under ten times. Per the original data handling: Reference gene primers were amplified, and this amplification served to estimate nucleated cell counts. TCRdb's copy holds only in-frame clones and misses some; the assay was immunoSEQ multiplex PCR. Clonal size and the V and J genes are those of that table, whereas D and trimming came from the DNA. The sample holds 250,000 or so clones, roughly 90% seen once. The entry originates in a study of blood T cell repertoires in COVID-19. Looking at the study overall: The cDNA or gDNA used as material had been derived from T cells, B-cell-depleted T cells, or PBMCs.

Germline loops: CDR1 SGHAT, CDR2 FQDESV (reference sequence). Trimming took 3 bases from V and 0 from J, leaving 5 bases between them. This CDR3 region has 13 residues. Sequenced sample: peripheral blood. This chain links TRBV11-1 with TRBJ2-5; no definite D call. The sequence was obtained from a man aged 25-45 years with active or convalescent COVID-19. Here the CDR3 DNA reads TGTGCCAGCAGCTTCCTAGACCAAGAGACCCAGTACTTC. Its translation is CASSFLDQETQYF.